This is a list of T cell receptor beta chains from one sample in a study of T-cell reconstitution after alpha-beta-depleted transplantation in children. TCRdb independently ran MiXCR on the PCR reads; one entry per CDR3 protein. The sample lists tens of thousands of distinct CDR3 sequences; roughly 14% were seen once. Source: PBMCs, mostly from graft donor cells, taken 180 days after TCRalphabeta/CD19-depleted stem cell transplant. These receptors all stem from a male patient aged 2 to 10 who had a stem cell transplant for acute lymphoblastic leukemia, so the T cells may come from the graft donor. CDR3s include the opening cysteine and the closing phenylalanine or tryptophan. Fields, in order: D gene, J gene, clone size, V gene, CDR3 protein, CDR3 DNA. D genes are given only for firm matches. Expanded clones get a size class; other rows say once, few or many, or leave the size out.

.,TRBJ2-3,.,TRBV13,CASSLDPDTQYF,TGTGCCAGCAGCTTAGACCCAGATACGCAGTATTTT
.,TRBJ2-5,few,TRBV4-2,CASSQDNIQETQYF,TGTGCCAGCAGCCAAGATAACATTCAAGAGACCCAGTACTTC
.,TRBJ2-7,.,TRBV28,CASTVGARGYSYEQYF,TGTGCCAGCACCGTGGGGGCCAGGGGTTACTCCTACGAGCAGTACTTC
TRBD2,TRBJ2-1,.,TRBV7-2,CASSRTSGKSNEQFF,TGTGCCAGCAGCCGGACTAGCGGGAAGTCCAATGAGCAGTTCTTC
TRBD1,TRBJ1-2,.,TRBV7-2,CASSSGQGYGYTF,TGTGCCAGCAGCTCAGGACAGGGTTACGGCTACACCTTC
.,TRBJ2-5,few,TRBV7-3,CASSMQGWETQYF,TGTGCCAGCAGCATGCAGGGGTGGGAGACCCAGTACTTC
.,TRBJ1-2,many,TRBV6-5,CASSYLGYTF,TGTGCCAGCAGTTACCTTGGCTACACCTTC
.,TRBJ2-7,.,TRBV6-2/TRBV6-3,CASSYSPVRVRTYEQYF,TGTGCCAGCAGTTACAGCCCTGTTAGGGTTAGAACCTACGAGCAGTACTTC
.,TRBJ1-1,many,TRBV27,CATSSKYTEAFF,TGTGCCACTAGCTCAAAGTACACTGAAGCTTTCTTT
.,TRBJ2-1,.,TRBV18,CASSPPRTQVNEQFF,TGTGCCAGCTCACCACCGAGGACCCAGGTCAATGAGCAGTTCTTC